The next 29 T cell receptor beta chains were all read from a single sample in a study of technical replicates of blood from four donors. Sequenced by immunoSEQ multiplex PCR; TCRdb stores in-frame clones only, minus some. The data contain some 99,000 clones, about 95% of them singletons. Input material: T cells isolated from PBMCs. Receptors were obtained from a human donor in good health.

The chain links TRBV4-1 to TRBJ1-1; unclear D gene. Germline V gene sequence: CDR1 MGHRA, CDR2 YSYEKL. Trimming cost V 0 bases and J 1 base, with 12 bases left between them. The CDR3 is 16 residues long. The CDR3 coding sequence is TGCGCCAGCAGCCAAGATTCCTGGGGAGGGAACACTGAAGCTTTCTTT. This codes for CASSQDSWGGNTEAFF.

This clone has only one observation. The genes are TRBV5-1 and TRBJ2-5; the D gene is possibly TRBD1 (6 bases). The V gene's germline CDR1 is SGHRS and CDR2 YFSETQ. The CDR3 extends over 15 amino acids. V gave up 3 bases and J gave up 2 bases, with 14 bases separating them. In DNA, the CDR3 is TGCGCCAGCAGCTCACACCCGACAGGTCAAGAGACCCAGTACTTC. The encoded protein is CASSSHPTGQETQYF.

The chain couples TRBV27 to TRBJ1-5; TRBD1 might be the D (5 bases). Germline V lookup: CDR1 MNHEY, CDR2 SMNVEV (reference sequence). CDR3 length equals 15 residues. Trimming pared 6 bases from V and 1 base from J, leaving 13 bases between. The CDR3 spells CASSLSRGSNQPQHF. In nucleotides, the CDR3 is TGTGCCAGCAGCCTGAGTAGGGGCAGCAATCAGCCCCAGCATTTT.

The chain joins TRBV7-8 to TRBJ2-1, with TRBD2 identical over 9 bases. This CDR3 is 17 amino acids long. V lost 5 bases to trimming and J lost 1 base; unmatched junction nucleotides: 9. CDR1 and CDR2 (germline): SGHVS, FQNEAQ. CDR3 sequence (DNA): TGTGCCAGCAGCGGCCGCGGGGGGGCCTGGTCCTACAATGAGCAGTTCTTC. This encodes CASSGRGGAWSYNEQFF.

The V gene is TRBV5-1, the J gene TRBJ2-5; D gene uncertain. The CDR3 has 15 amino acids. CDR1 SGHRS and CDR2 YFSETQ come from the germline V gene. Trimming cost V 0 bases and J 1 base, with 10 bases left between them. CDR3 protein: CASSLVGTAQETQYF. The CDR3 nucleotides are TGCGCCAGCAGCTTGGTCGGAACAGCCCAAGAGACCCAGTACTTC. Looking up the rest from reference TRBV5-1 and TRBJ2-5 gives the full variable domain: KAGVTQTPRYLIKTRGQQVTLSCSPISGHRSVSWYQQTPGQGLQFLFEYFSETQRNKGNFPGRFSGRQFSNSRSEMNVSTLELGDSALYLCASSLVGTAQETQYFGPGTRLLVL.

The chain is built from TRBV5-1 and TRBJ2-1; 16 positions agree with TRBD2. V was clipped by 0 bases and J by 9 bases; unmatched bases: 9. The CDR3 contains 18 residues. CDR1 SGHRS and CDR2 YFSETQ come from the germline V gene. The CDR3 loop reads CASSLGGLAGGLVSEQFF. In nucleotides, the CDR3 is TGCGCCAGCAGCTTGGGGGGACTAGCGGGAGGGCTGGTTAGTGAGCAGTTCTTC.

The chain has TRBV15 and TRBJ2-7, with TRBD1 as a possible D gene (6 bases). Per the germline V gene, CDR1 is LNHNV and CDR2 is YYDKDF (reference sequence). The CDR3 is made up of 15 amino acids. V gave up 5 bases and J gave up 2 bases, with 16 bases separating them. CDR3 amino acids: CATSDRQAETYEQYF. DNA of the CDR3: TGTGCCACCAGCGATCGACAGGCGGAAACCTACGAGCAGTACTTC.

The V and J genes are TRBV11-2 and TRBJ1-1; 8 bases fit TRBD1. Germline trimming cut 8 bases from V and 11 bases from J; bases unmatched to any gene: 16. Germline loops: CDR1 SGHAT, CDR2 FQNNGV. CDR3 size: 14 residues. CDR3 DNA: TGTGCCAGCTTGAACCCAGGGGGCATGCTGGCCGCTTTCTTT. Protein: CASLNPGGMLAAFF.

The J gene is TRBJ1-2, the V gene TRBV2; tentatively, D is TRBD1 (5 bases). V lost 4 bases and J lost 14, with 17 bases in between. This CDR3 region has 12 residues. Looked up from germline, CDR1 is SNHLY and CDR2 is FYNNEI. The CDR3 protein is CASSAETEAGTF. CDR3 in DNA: TGTGCCAGCAGTGCAGAGACAGAAGCGGGAACCTTC. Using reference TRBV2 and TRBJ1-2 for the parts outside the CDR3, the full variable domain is EPEVTQTPSHQVTQMGQEVILRCVPISNHLYFYWYRQILGQKVEFLVSFYNNEISEKSEIFDDQFSVERPDGSNFTLKIRSTKLEDSAMYFCASSAETEAGTFGSGTRLTVV.

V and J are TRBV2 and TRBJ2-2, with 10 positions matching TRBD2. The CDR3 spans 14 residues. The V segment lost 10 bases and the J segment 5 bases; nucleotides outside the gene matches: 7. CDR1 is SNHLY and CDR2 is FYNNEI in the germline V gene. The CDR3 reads CATLGTSVTGELFF. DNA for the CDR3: TGTGCCACGTTAGGGACTAGCGTGACCGGGGAGCTGTTTTTT.

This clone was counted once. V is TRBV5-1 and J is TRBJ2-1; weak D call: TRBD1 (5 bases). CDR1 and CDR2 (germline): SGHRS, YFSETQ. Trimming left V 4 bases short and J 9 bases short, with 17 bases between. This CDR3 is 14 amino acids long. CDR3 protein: CASSPSAPQGEQFF. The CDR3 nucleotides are TGCGCCAGCAGCCCGTCGGCCCCTCAGGGTGAGCAGTTCTTC.

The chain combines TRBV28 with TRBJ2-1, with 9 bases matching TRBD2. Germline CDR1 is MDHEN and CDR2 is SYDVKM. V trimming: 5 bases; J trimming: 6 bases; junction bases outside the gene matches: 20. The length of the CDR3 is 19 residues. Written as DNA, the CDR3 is TGTGCCAGCAGTCCGGGGTGGGAGGGGATAGCGGGAGACTCCAATGAGCAGTTCTTC. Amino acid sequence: CASSPGWEGIAGDSNEQFF.

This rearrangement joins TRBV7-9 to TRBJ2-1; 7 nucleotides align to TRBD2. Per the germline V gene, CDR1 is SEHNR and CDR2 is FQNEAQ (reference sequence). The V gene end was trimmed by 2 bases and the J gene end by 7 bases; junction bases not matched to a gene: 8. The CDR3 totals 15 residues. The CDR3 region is CASSLSGRAANEQFF. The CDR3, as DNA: TGTGCCAGCAGCTTAAGTGGGAGGGCCGCAAATGAGCAGTTCTTC.

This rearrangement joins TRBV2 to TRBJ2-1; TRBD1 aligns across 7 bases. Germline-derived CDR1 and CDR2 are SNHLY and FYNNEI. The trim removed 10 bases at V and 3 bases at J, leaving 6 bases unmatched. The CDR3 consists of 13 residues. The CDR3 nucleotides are TGTGCCACAGGGACAGAAGTCTACAATGAGCAGTTCTTC. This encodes CATGTEVYNEQFF.

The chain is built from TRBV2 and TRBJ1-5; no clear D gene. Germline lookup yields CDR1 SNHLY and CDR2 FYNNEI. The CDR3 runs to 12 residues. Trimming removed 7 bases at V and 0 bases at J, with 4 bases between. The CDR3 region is CASIYSNQPQHF. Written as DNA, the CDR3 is TGTGCCAGCATATATAGCAATCAGCCCCAGCATTTT.

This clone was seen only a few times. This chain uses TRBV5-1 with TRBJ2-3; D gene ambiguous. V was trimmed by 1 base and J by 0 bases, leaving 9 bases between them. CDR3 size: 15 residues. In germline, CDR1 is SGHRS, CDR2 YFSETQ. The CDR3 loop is CASSLMPGSTDTQYF. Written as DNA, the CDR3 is TGCGCCAGCAGCTTGATGCCAGGAAGCACAGATACGCAGTATTTT.

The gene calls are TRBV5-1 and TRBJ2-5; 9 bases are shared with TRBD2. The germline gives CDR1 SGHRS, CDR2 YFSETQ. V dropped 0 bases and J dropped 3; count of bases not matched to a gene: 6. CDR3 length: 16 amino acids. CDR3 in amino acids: CASSLGLIAGEETQYF. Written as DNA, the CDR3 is TGCGCCAGCAGCTTGGGCCTAATAGCGGGGGAAGAGACCCAGTACTTC.

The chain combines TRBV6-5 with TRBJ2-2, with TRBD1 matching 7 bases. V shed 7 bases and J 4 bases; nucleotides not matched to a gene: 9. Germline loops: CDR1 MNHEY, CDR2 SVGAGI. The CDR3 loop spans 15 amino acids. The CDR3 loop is CASTGVKGATGELFF. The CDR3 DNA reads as TGTGCCAGCACCGGCGTAAAGGGGGCCACCGGGGAGCTGTTTTTT.

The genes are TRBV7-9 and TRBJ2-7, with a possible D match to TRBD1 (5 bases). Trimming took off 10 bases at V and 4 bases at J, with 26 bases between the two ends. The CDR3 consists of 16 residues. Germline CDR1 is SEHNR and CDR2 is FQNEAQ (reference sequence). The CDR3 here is CAISPYNKGVPYEQYF. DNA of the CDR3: TGTGCCATCTCACCATACAATAAAGGGGTCCCTTACGAGCAGTACTTC.

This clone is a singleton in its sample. The CDR3 DNA is TGTGCCAGCAGTTACACCCCAGGGAAAGATGAAAAACTGTTTTTT. Residues: CASSYTPGKDEKLFF. The chain employs TRBV6-5 and TRBJ1-4, with a possible D match to TRBD1 (5 bases). Trimming left V 2 bases short and J 6 bases short, with 13 bases between. This CDR3 contains 15 residues. From germline, CDR1 is MNHEY and CDR2 SVGAGI.

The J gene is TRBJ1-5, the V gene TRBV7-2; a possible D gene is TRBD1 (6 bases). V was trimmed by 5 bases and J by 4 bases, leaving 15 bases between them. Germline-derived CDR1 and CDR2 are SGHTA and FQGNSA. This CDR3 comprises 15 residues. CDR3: CASSPAGQLNQPQHF. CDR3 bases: TGTGCCAGCAGCCCAGCCGGACAGTTGAATCAGCCCCAGCATTTT.

The CDR3 region is CASSFAGADTEAFF. The CDR3 coding sequence is TGTGCCAGCAGCTTTGCAGGGGCGGACACTGAAGCTTTCTTT. The chain joins TRBV11-2 to TRBJ1-1, with D possibly being TRBD1 (6 bases). Germline lookup yields CDR1 SGHAT and CDR2 FQNNGV. The V end lost 3 bases, the J end lost 3 bases, and 11 bases lay between the germline ends. The CDR3 has 14 amino acids.

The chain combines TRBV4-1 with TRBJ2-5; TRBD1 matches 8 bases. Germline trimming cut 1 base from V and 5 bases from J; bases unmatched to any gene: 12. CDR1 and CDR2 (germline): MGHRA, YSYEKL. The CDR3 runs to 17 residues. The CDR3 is CASSQVVSQGARETQYF. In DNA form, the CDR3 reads TGCGCCAGCAGCCAAGTAGTCAGCCAGGGGGCCCGGGAGACCCAGTACTTC.

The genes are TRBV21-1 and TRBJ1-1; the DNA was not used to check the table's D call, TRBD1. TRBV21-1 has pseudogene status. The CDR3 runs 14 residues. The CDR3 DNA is TGTGCCAGCAGACCTACAGGGGTCCCCACTGAAGCTTTCTTT. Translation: CASRPTGVPTEAFF.

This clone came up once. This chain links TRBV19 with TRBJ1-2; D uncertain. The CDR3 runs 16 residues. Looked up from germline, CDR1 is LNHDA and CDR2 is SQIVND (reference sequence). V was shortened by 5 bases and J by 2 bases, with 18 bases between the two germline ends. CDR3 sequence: CASSLQREPGNYGYTF. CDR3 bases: TGTGCCAGTAGTCTTCAGAGGGAGCCCGGGAACTATGGCTACACCTTC. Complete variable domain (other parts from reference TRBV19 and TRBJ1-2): DGGITQSPKYLFRKEGQNVTLSCEQNLNHDAMYWYRQDPGQGLRLIYYSQIVNDFQKGDIAEGYSVSREKKESFPLTVTSAQKNPTAFYLCASSLQREPGNYGYTFGSGTRLTVV.

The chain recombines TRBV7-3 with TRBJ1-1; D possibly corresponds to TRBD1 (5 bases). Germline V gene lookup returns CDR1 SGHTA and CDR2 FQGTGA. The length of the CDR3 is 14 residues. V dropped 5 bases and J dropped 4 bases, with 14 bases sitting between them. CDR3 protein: CASSLGRGSTEAFF. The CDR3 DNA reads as TGTGCCAGCAGCCTCGGAAGGGGAAGCACTGAAGCTTTCTTT.

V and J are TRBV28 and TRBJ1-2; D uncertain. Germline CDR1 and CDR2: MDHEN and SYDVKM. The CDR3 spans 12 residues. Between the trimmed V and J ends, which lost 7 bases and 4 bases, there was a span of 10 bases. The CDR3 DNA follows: TGTGCCAGCAAAAGCACCCCCTATGGCTACACCTTC. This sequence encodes CASKSTPYGYTF.

The CDR3 is CASSLPEYTEAFF. The CDR3 nucleotides read TGCGCCAGCAGCTTGCCGGAGTACACTGAAGCTTTCTTT. The chain uses TRBV5-1 and TRBJ1-1, with D unclear. Germline V lookup: CDR1 SGHRS, CDR2 YFSETQ. Between the trimmed V and J ends, which lost 1 base and 3 bases, there was a span of 7 bases. The length of the CDR3 is 13 residues.

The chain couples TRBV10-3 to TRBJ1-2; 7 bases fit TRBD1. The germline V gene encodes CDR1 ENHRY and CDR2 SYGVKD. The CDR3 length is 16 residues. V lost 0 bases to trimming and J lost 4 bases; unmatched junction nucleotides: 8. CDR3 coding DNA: TGTGCCATCAGTGAGTCGACTACAGGGGTAGGCTATGGCTACACCTTC. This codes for CAISESTTGVGYGYTF.